This T cell receptor (beta chain) was identified during a study of monozygotic twins with cystic fibrosis. About the study: Roughly 2.8 micrograms of fragmented DNA underwent about 14 PCR cycles for library preparation.

Clones were read by immunoSEQ multiplex PCR, and TCRdb kept only the in-frame ones, dropping some. The table shows about 10,000 clones, with approximately 99.4% occurring only once. Whole-study results and caveats: Monozygotic CF twins shared more identical nucleotide clonotypes than unrelated patients. V usage most resembled the co-twin in 13 of 16 pairs.

This CDR3 has 13 residues. Between the trimmed V and J ends, which lost 4 bases and 0 bases, there was a span of 9 bases. CDR1 is GTSNPN, CDR2 SVGIG, per germline (reference sequence). Notes on this clone: Antigen specificity is unknown.

Sequenced material: blood. The genes are TRBV30 and TRBJ1-1; D gene unclear. This receptor was taken from a man aged 18 to 35 with cystic fibrosis. CDR3: CAWNRGLNTEAFF. CDR3 in DNA: TGTGCCTGGAACAGAGGATTGAACACTGAAGCTTTCTTT.